This TCR beta chain was documented in a study of blood T cell repertoires in COVID-19. The overall study: Samples taken during acute and convalescent COVID-19 were collected in the United States, Italy and Spain.

The CDR3 runs 16 residues. The V gene's germline CDR1 is SNHLY and CDR2 FYNNEI. The junction had 11 bases not matched to a gene; V was cut back by 5 bases and J by 5 bases. In the authors' workflow: Amplifying reference gene primers gave estimates of nucleated cell counts. Generated by immunoSEQ multiplex PCR, the TCRdb table keeps only in-frame clones and is missing some. The V and J calls and clone size were taken over from that table, and D and trimming were inferred from the DNA. The sample includes hundreds of thousands of clones, about four fifths of them seen just once. What was sequenced was peripheral blood. This chain links TRBV2 with TRBJ1-4; TRBD1 matches at 7 bases. The sequence came from a woman aged 45-65 years with acute or convalescent COVID-19. DNA for the CDR3: TGTGCCAGCAGTTCCTTTACAGGGGCTTCAAATGAAAAACTGTTTTTT. It encodes CASSSFTGASNEKLFF.